Following are 29 T cell receptor beta chains from one sample sequenced in a study of cytomegalovirus exposure and HLA in healthy donors. The PCR contained 60 Vbeta and 13 Jbeta primers. Clones were sequenced by immunoSEQ multiplex PCR, and TCRdb holds only the in-frame ones, with some missing. This sample yields about 150,000 clones, of which nearly 80% are seen a single time; about 3% belongs to the top ten. The specimen sequenced was PBMCs. The source of these receptors is a man aged 40-49 years in good health and CMV-seropositive.

The V gene is TRBV2, the J gene TRBJ1-3; D uncertain. Germline V CDR1 and CDR2: SNHLY, FYNNEI. Trimming pared 1 base from V and 6 bases from J, leaving 7 bases between. The CDR3 has 13 amino acids. CDR3 in DNA: TGTGCCAGCAGTGAAGGTCAGGCAAACACCATATATTTT. This sequence encodes CASSEGQANTIYF.

V usage is TRBV5-1 and J usage is TRBJ2-7, with 14 nucleotides matching TRBD2. Losses at the gene ends were 4 bases for V and 3 bases for J; bases not matched to a gene: 0. The germline gives CDR1 SGHRS, CDR2 YFSETQ. The CDR3 runs 14 residues. This chain's CDR3 is CASSGTSGSYEQYF. The CDR3 DNA reads as TGCGCCAGCAGCGGGACTAGCGGGAGCTACGAGCAGTACTTC.

J is TRBJ1-3 and V is TRBV2; D uncertain. The CDR3 contains 14 residues. Germline V lookup: CDR1 SNHLY, CDR2 FYNNEI. V lost 3 bases, J lost 2 bases, and 8 bases lay in between. The CDR3 sequence: CASSDGSAGNTIYF. The CDR3 DNA sequence: TGTGCCAGCAGTGACGGGAGTGCTGGAAACACCATATATTTT.

V usage is TRBV29-1 and J usage is TRBJ2-7; D call uncertain. CDR3 length equals 11 residues. Trimming took 4 bases from V and 5 from J, leaving 9 bases between them. Germline V gene data show CDR1 as SQVTM and CDR2 as ANQGSEA. The CDR3 DNA reads TGCAGCGTTGGGGCAACTCACGAGCAGTACTTC. Protein sequence: CSVGATHEQYF.

This clone was seen a few times. V gene TRBV7-7 combines with J gene TRBJ2-7, with D possibly TRBD2 on 5 matching bases. CDR1 and CDR2 from the germline V gene are SSHAT and FNYEAQ (reference sequence). CDR3 size: 16 residues. Trimming took off 11 bases at V and 6 bases at J, with 29 bases between the two ends. In DNA form, the CDR3 reads TGTGCCGGCCGGCGGTTGGGAACGCGCAAGGAGGTCGAGCAGTACTTC. The encoded protein is CAGRRLGTRKEVEQYF.

The rearrangement joins TRBV6-5 to TRBJ2-7, with TRBD2 identical over 11 bases. V lost 4 bases and J lost 2; bases outside the gene matches: 7. The CDR3 runs to 16 residues. Germline V gives CDR1 MNHEY, CDR2 SVGAGI. The CDR3 protein is CASSSRLAGRTYEQYF. In DNA form, the CDR3 reads TGTGCCAGCAGTTCCCGACTAGCGGGGCGAACCTACGAGCAGTACTTC.

The CDR3 loop reads CASSQGSETQYF. The CDR3, as DNA: TGTGCCAGCAGTCAGGGTTCGGAGACCCAGTACTTC. The rearrangement links TRBV6-5 to TRBJ2-5, with a weak D call TRBD1 (5 bases). This CDR3 contains 12 residues. V gave up 5 bases and J gave up 5 bases, with 9 bases separating them. In germline, CDR1 is MNHEY, CDR2 SVGAGI.

The chain combines TRBV19 with TRBJ1-2; D remains unclear. The CDR3 spans 13 residues. The germline CDR1 and CDR2 sequences are LNHDA and SQIVND (reference sequence). V lost 3 bases to trimming and J lost 0 bases, with 5 bases between them. CDR3 coding DNA: TGTGCCAGTAGTATCAGTTCTAACTATGGCTACACCTTC. This translates into CASSISSNYGYTF.

The rearrangement joins TRBV7-9 to TRBJ1-1; 10 positions match TRBD1. With 5 bases clipped from V and 0 bases from J, the junction kept 3 bases outside the gene matches. Per germline, CDR1 SEHNR and CDR2 FQNEAQ (reference sequence). CDR3 size: 15 residues. CDR3 region: CASSLTGGLNTEAFF. CDR3 DNA sequence: TGTGCCAGCAGCCTGACAGGGGGCTTGAACACTGAAGCTTTCTTT.

This clone was seen a single time. The chain joins TRBV7-9 to TRBJ2-1, with 9 bases lining up with TRBD2. The CDR3 has 16 amino acids. Germline CDR1 and CDR2: SEHNR and FQNEAQ (reference sequence). Trimming at V came to 1 base and at J to 10 bases, leaving 11 bases not matched to a gene. CDR3 sequence reads: CASSLERAGGPQEQFF. The DNA of the CDR3 is TGTGCCAGCAGCTTAGAAAGGGCGGGAGGGCCACAGGAGCAGTTCTTC.

V is TRBV27 and J is TRBJ1-5; TRBD1 is a possible D gene (5 bases). The CDR3 spans 14 residues. Germline assignment: CDR1 MNHEY and CDR2 SMNVEV (reference sequence). V was trimmed by 8 bases and J by 4 bases, leaving 15 bases between them. As DNA, the CDR3 is TGTGCCAGCGCCGCGGGGGACGCTAATCAGCCCCAGCATTTT. Translating gives CASAAGDANQPQHF.

J is TRBJ1-5 and V is TRBV10-3; possible D gene TRBD1, 6 bases. The CDR3 is made up of 13 amino acids. The V gene lost 6 bases and the J gene lost 2 bases, with 8 bases spanning the gap. Germline CDR1 reads ENHRY; CDR2 reads SYGVKD. The DNA of the CDR3 is TGTGCCATCAGCGCAGGGGGCAATCAGCCCCAGCATTTT. It specifies CAISAGGNQPQHF.

The chain employs TRBV11-3 and TRBJ2-5; D is ambiguous. Germline CDR1 SGHNT, CDR2 YENEEA. This CDR3 region has 14 residues. V was clipped by 0 bases and J by 5 bases, with 10 bases between them. The CDR3, as DNA: TGTGCCAGCAGCTTAGATGCGAGTTCGGAGACCCAGTACTTC. Translating it yields CASSLDASSETQYF.

This clone has only a few counts. The rearrangement uses TRBV28 and TRBJ2-7, with TRBD2 matching 12 bases. Looked up from germline, CDR1 is MDHEN and CDR2 is SYDVKM. V gave up 2 bases and J gave up 1 base; unmatched junction bases: 3. CDR3 length: 16 amino acids. The CDR3 region is CASSLVTSGSSYEQYF. The CDR3 nucleotides read TGTGCCAGCAGTTTAGTGACTAGCGGGAGTTCCTACGAGCAGTACTTC.

The chain employs TRBV14 and TRBJ2-5; maybe TRBD1 (6 bases). This CDR3 contains 14 residues. Trimming shortened V by 4 bases and J by 2 bases, and 11 bases separated the two germline ends. Looked up from germline, CDR1 is SGHDN and CDR2 is FVKESK. As DNA, the CDR3 is TGTGCCAGCAGCCGGAACAGGGCACAAGAGACCCAGTACTTC. Protein product: CASSRNRAQETQYF.

V and J are TRBV9 and TRBJ2-3; 13 nucleotides match TRBD2. J gave up 4 bases and V 3 bases, and 8 bases lay outside the gene matches. The CDR3 extends over 17 amino acids. CDR1 SGDLS and CDR2 YYNGEE come from the germline V gene. CDR3 in DNA: TGTGCCAGCAGCGCCACTCCGGGACTAGCGGGACCAGATACGCAGTATTTT. Its protein is CASSATPGLAGPDTQYF. Filled out from reference TRBV9 and TRBJ2-3, the complete variable domain reads DSGVTQTPKHLITATGQRVTLRCSPRSGDLSVYWYQQSLDQGLQFLIQYYNGEERAKGNILERFSAQQFPDLHSELNLSSLELGDSALYFCASSATPGLAGPDTQYFGPGTRLTVL.

The V gene is TRBV5-1, the J gene TRBJ2-2, with 8 bases lining up with TRBD1. Losses at the gene ends were 7 bases for V and 1 base for J; bases not matched to a gene: 12. The CDR3 is made up of 17 amino acids. In germline, CDR1 is SGHRS, CDR2 YFSETQ. CDR3 amino acids: CASWGTGEFLNTGELFF. The CDR3 coding sequence is TGCGCCAGCTGGGGGACAGGAGAATTCCTGAACACCGGGGAGCTGTTTTTT.

Only one count was recorded for this clone. This sequence joins TRBV10-1 and TRBJ2-5; 8 nucleotides agree with TRBD2. The J call may be incorrect, as the DNA end agrees better with TRBJ2-7. Germline CDR1 is WNHNN and CDR2 is SYGVQD (reference sequence). CDR3 length: 15 residues. The CDR3: CASSAGLGSSYEQYF. The CDR3 nucleotides are TGCGCCAGCAGTGCGGGACTAGGGAGCTCCTACGAGCAGTACTTC.

A single count supports this clone. This chain links TRBV30 with TRBJ2-3; 7 bases are shared with TRBD2. Trimming at V came to 5 bases and at J to 0 bases, leaving 2 bases not matched to a gene. This CDR3 has 13 residues. Germline CDR1 is GTSNPN and CDR2 is SVGIG (reference sequence). The CDR3 is CAWDSGSTDTQYF. For the CDR3, the DNA is TGTGCCTGGGATAGCGGGAGCACAGATACGCAGTATTTT.

This rearrangement joins TRBV10-3 to TRBJ2-4, with no clear D. Trimming removed 3 bases at V and 0 bases at J, with 9 bases between. Germline CDR1 is ENHRY and CDR2 is SYGVKD. This CDR3 comprises 15 residues. The CDR3 DNA reads TGTGCCATCAGTGATCCCCGAGTAGCCAAAAACATTCAGTACTTC. Encoded protein: CAISDPRVAKNIQYF.

The table lists this clone with a few counts. The chain recombines TRBV9 with TRBJ2-3; D might be TRBD2 (5 bases). CDR1 is SGDLS and CDR2 is YYNGEE in the germline V gene. Deletions cut 1 base from V and 2 bases from J, with 8 bases between. There are 14 residues in the CDR3. CDR3 nucleotide sequence: TGTGCCAGCAGCGTAAGGACTTACACAGATACGCAGTATTTT. Translation gives CASSVRTYTDTQYF.

This chain joins TRBV2 and TRBJ1-1; weak D call: TRBD1 (5 bases). Germline values: CDR1 SNHLY, CDR2 FYNNEI. The CDR3 is 10 residues long. The CDR3 DNA follows: TGTCCCGTGGGGGGCACTGAAGCTTTCTTT. It specifies CPVGGTEAFF.

This clone was counted a single time. V usage is TRBV2 and J usage is TRBJ1-2, with D tentatively TRBD1 (6 bases). CDR1 SNHLY and CDR2 FYNNEI come from the germline V gene. V gave up 5 bases and J gave up 7 bases, with 17 bases separating them. This CDR3 spans 14 amino acids. The CDR3: CASSRWTEGGGYTF. CDR3 bases: TGTGCCAGCAGTCGCTGGACAGAAGGGGGTGGCTACACCTTC. Full variable domain (outside the CDR3, taken from reference TRBV2 and TRBJ1-2): EPEVTQTPSHQVTQMGQEVILRCVPISNHLYFYWYRQILGQKVEFLVSFYNNEISEKSEIFDDQFSVERPDGSNFTLKIRSTKLEDSAMYFCASSRWTEGGGYTFGSGTRLTVV.

About this clone itself: The junction shows a germline mismatch at one end, possibly a read error. This chain joins TRBV7-2 and TRBJ2-1; TRBD2 matches at 8 bases. Germline assignment: CDR1 SGHTA and CDR2 FQGNSA. The CDR3 covers 15 residues. Here the CDR3 DNA reads TGTGCCAGCAGCTTCGCCGGGACTAGTTACAATGGGCAGTTCTTC. Amino acids: CASSFAGTSYNGQFF.

J is TRBJ2-7 and V is TRBV5-1; TRBD1 agrees at 7 bases. J gave up 2 bases and V 0 bases, and 5 bases lay outside the gene matches. Germline lookup yields CDR1 SGHRS and CDR2 YFSETQ. CDR3 length equals 15 residues. DNA for the CDR3: TGCGCCAGCAGCTTGGGACAGGGAGAGGCCTACGAGCAGTACTTC. This encodes CASSLGQGEAYEQYF.

This clone was seen a handful of times. This chain joins TRBV30 and TRBJ1-2; 11 nucleotides agree with TRBD1. Germline CDR1 and CDR2: GTSNPN and SVGIG (reference sequence). The CDR3 sequence is 21 residues long. The V segment lost 2 bases and the J segment 4 bases; nucleotides outside the gene matches: 24. The CDR3 protein is CAWSIRIWGRTGGKDSYGYTF. The CDR3 DNA reads TGTGCCTGGAGTATCCGTATATGGGGCCGGACAGGGGGCAAAGATTCCTATGGCTACACCTTC.

This rearrangement joins TRBV2 to TRBJ2-3, with 7 positions matching TRBD2. The CDR3 loop spans 16 amino acids. Germline V gene lookup returns CDR1 SNHLY and CDR2 FYNNEI. Trimming removed 6 bases from V and 2 bases from J; junction bases left unmatched: 11. CDR3 nucleotides: TGTGCCAGCAGCCAGTTAGGGCGGGAGCCCACAGATACGCAGTATTTT. As protein: CASSQLGREPTDTQYF. Based on the CDR3 plus reference TRBV2 and TRBJ2-3, the full variable domain is EPEVTQTPSHQVTQMGQEVILRCVPISNHLYFYWYRQILGQKVEFLVSFYNNEISEKSEIFDDQFSVERPDGSNFTLKIRSTKLEDSAMYFCASSQLGREPTDTQYFGPGTRLTVL.

This clone was counted between two and nine times. V is TRBV5-1 and J is TRBJ1-4, with TRBD1 identical over 11 bases. The V gene end was trimmed by 4 bases and the J gene end by 5 bases; junction bases not matched to a gene: 7. Germline V CDR1 and CDR2: SGHRS, YFSETQ. CDR3 length: 16 residues. CDR3 coding DNA: TGCGCCAGCAGCCCGGGGGACAGGGGGGACAATGAAAAACTGTTTTTT. It codes for CASSPGDRGDNEKLFF.

This chain connects TRBV18 to TRBJ2-7, with 10 bases aligning to TRBD2. V was pared by 5 bases and J by 4 bases, with 8 bases of the junction left unmatched. This CDR3 region has 15 residues. CDR1 and CDR2 (germline): KGHSH, LQKENI. The CDR3 spells CASSAGLAAGYEQYF. The DNA of the CDR3 is TGTGCCAGCTCAGCAGGACTAGCGGCGGGGTACGAGCAGTACTTC.